This TCR beta chain was documented in a study of T-cell memory formation after mild COVID-19 (dated by TCRdb to the early 2020s). General notes on the study: Most TCR sequence clusters were specific to one of the two donors. The cohort comprised two young, previously healthy adult volunteers, one female and one male. In a couple of donors, T-cell clones that expanded and contracted after mild COVID-19 were tracked by sequencing TCRalpha and TCRbeta repertoires over time.

The sequencing machine was an Illumina NovaSeq 6000. TCRalpha and TCRbeta cDNA libraries were built by 5'RACE with constant-segment primers, adding sample barcodes and unique molecular identifiers. RNA was extracted from every sample with Trizol reagent. Library amplification was performed in two PCR steps, and a second sample barcode and Illumina TruSeq adapters were introduced in the second step. Sequencing of libraries was performed on an Illumina NovaSeq with 2 x 150 bp paired-end reads. On the study's bioinformatics: The reads were demultiplexed and collapsed into UMI-guided consensus sequences using migec v1.2.7. Using mixcr v2.1.11, UMI consensuses were aligned to TRA and TRB V and J templates and then assembled into clonotypes. A clonotype was counted as expanded or contracted only if both edgeR and NoisET called the change significant, with noise models trained on biological replicates. edgeR calls used a false discovery rate-adjusted p below 0.01 and a log2 fold-change threshold of 1. As an exploratory analysis of dynamics, max-normalized trajectories of the 1000 most abundant clonotypes were examined with PCA combined with hierarchical clustering. Separately sequenced CD4+ and CD8+ repertoires were used to assign a CD4 or CD8 phenotype to each responding clone. The public reads were reanalyzed by TCRdb: fastp trimming at Q25, MiXCR alignment, in-frame beta chains only. Duplicate CDR3 protein sequences are folded into a single record with the most common DNA and genes. These V and J calls rely on TCRdb rather than the paper's analysis. The sample table lists 250,000 to 350,000 distinct CDR3 sequences, about a sixth of them with a count of one. Of the sample, around a fifth falls within the top ten clones.

This clonotype was picked up a small number of times. This receptor's antigen is unknown. No quality values exist for individual bases; no much larger clone is one base distant. PBMCs were isolated by Ficoll-Paque density gradient centrifugation. V loses 5 bases, J loses 0 bases, and the germline ends lie 11 bases apart. From cysteine to valine, the CDR3 is 14 amino acids long. CDR3 DNA only is kept here, 42 bases in frame from base 1. The germline V gene sets CDR1 to SGHAT and CDR2 to FQNNGV. On the study overall, not on this receptor specifically: Whether the second-wave clones peaking on day 37 were SARS-CoV-2 specific was not confirmed. Contracting CD4+ clones turned up mainly in the CM and EM memory subsets, whereas EMRA was where CD8+ clones were enriched. Some responding clones were detected in pre-infection memory, which suggested that pre-existing cross-reactive memory T cells had joined the SARS-CoV-2 response. The study covered only a couple of mild cases, and larger cohorts including severe cases with pre-infection samples were considered necessary. Clones contracting from day 15 to 85 had balanced CD4/CD8 phenotypes, while a second wave expanding from day 15 to 37 was biased towards CD4+.

The specimen was PBMCs or a T cell subset sorted from them (not recorded which). The sequence derives from a man aged 18-30 years who had mild COVID-19 (a few samples of this study predate the infection). The sample titles of this study are shuffled in the database, so cell type and time point are left out; the donor was told from shared clones. The chain was built from TRBV11-2 and TRBJ2-7; the best D guess is TRBD1, with 5 bases matching. The DNA sequence is as follows: TGTGCCAGCAGCCAACAGGCAAGCTCCTACGAGCAGTACGTC. Its translation is CASSQQASSYEQYV.